The entry below gives a single T cell receptor (beta chain) sequence along with its context. No antigen is known for it. Base qualities were left out, and no much larger clone turns up one base away. The CDR3, from cysteine to phenylalanine, totals 16 residues. Of all the DNA, just the CDR3 is kept, 48 bases in frame from base 1. The germline V gene specifies SNHLY as CDR1 and FYNNEI as CDR2. V gives up 8 bases and J gives up 2 bases, and the segment between their germline ends measures 16 bases. Libraries were built with the immunoSEQ multiplex PCR assay. The multiplex PCR relied on a mix of 60 forward primers for TCR Vbeta segments and 13 reverse primers for TCR Jbeta segments. The CDR3 region of rearranged TCR beta genes was amplified from genomic DNA by a multiplex PCR assay. On the Illumina HiSeq System, the amplified TCR beta libraries were sequenced as 87-base-pair reads. The source study handled its data this way. In a later analysis, tens of millions of unique TCR beta chains were counted across the roughly 610 repertoires, and approximately 9.9 million of these chains were shared by at least two donors. To remove PCR and sequencing errors, raw reads were error-corrected and collapsed into unique sequences using a nearest-neighbor algorithm that merged closely related sequences. CDR3 sequences were aligned to IMGT reference sequences to assign V, D and J gene segments. For a sequence to be retained, a match of at least six nucleotides to both a V gene segment and a J gene segment was required. A rearrangement was called productive if the CDR3 had no stop codons and remained in frame with V and J, and every other rearrangement was called non-productive. Following IMGT convention, CDR3 was defined as the stretch from the second conserved V-encoded cysteine up to the conserved J-encoded phenylalanine. The earlier analysis of some 600 of the donors excluded sequences that lacked an unambiguous match to a single V gene segment. An earlier analysis of several hundred of the donors called V segments functional above 56.7% productive rearrangements and segregating when the between-donor standard deviation exceeded 5%. A statistical classification framework was built to diagnose cytomegalovirus status from the catalog of TCR beta chain sequences. In a later analysis, TCR nucleotide sequences were compared against IMGT/GENE-DB human TR gene sequences so that V and J genes could be assigned. Using the TCRdist pipeline, a later analysis assigned CDR3 sequences along with most-parsimonious VDJ recombination scenarios. A later analysis defined each TCR beta chain by its CDR3 amino acid sequence plus V-gene family, and excluded reads lacking a unique V-gene family. As a way to deal with suspected cross-contamination and a sequencing artifact, a later analysis dropped approximately 590 nucleotide sequences that were highly shared and had low generation probability. In a later analysis, a clonal expansion index was calculated for each public chain from normalized within-repertoire ranks of inferred template counts. A later analysis computed generation probabilities with a VDJ recombination model fitted to out-of-frame rearrangements, and checked the results against IGoR. A later analysis scored TCR-TCR, TCR-HLA and TCR-CMV co-occurrence with hypergeometric tests, applying a repertoire-size bias correction to TCR pairs. To estimate false discovery rates, a later analysis permuted the HLA or CMV assignments 20 times. In a later analysis, co-occurring TCRs were grouped using DBSCAN, and TCRdist sequence similarity was added for clustering within HLA-allele-positive subsets. Repertoires with fewer than 30,000 or more than 120,000 public chains, plus five repertoires with anomalous nucleotide sharing, were excluded from co-occurrence clustering. This is the immuneACCESS table as TCRdb keeps it, with only in-frame sequences that have V and J called. A part of the clones is gone; compared with another copy, unresolved V genes explain less than half, and the rest is unexplained. The DNA was the basis for D and trimming; V, J and clone size are from that table. The sample profile shows 210,000 or so clones; 80% to 90% of them were found once. Clones ranked in the top ten supply about 1.2% of the sample.

This sample was included in a study of cytomegalovirus exposure and HLA in healthy donors (dated by TCRdb to 2015 to 2018). About the study as a whole: In an earlier analysis of 587 of the donors, less than 350 Gb of sequence data and 90 million to 120 million unique TCR beta sequences from about 190 million T cells were reported. An early release covering roughly 640 HLA-typed donors comprised roughly 300 gigabases of sequencing data and 65 million to 100 million unique TCR sequences. Of the roughly 430 genotyped donors, around 81% fell in the genetic ancestry cluster associated with self-reported Caucasian donors. The study was designed to test whether signatures of past pathogen exposure could be identified by cataloging public T cell receptors. The study used immunosequencing to profile the T cell repertoires of 600 to 850 subjects and linked those repertoires to cytomegalovirus serostatus. Besides the first cohort of roughly 700 subjects, a separate validation cohort made up of 120 different subjects was used. To predict cytomegalovirus infection status, the study combined high-throughput TCR immunosequencing, statistical association of individual TCRs with disease status, and machine learning. In a later analysis, previously published TCR beta repertoires from several hundred donors were re-analyzed and high-resolution HLA genotyping was added so that TCR occurrence patterns could be studied. Rather than drawing on any new phenotypic data, the later analysis identified candidate immune exposures from TCR beta sequences and the way those sequences occurred across donors. An earlier analysis of several hundred of the donors applied high-throughput TCR beta sequencing to assess whether each TCR beta V gene segment acted as functional or pseudogenic. Donor age, sex, ethnicity and CMV serostatus were collected together with the repertoire data. A later genetic analysis took genome-wide SNP genotypes for 398 of the 666 donors and used that subset as a discovery cohort. All discovery cohort repertoires had been generated on a single sequencing platform. HLA typing included class I and class II loci at four-digit resolution. The number of typed donors differed by locus: about 620-640 for A, B, C, DRB1 and DQB1; 522 for DQA1; around 580 for DPA1; and around 450 for DPB1. Roughly 5 DR-DQ haplotypes were handled as single units for association and clustering because linkage in the cohort was strong. Across around 400 genotyped donors of the cohort, an average of approximately 240,000 unique TCR beta nucleotide sequences per donor were sequenced, and 15% to 20% of those sequences were non-productive.

In total, 600 or so healthy bone marrow donors made up the cohort. Cohort members were all nominally healthy when sampled, although unrecorded immune exposures were likely present. The donor was CMV seronegative and was included in the group of several hundred seronegative cohort members. A peripheral blood sample was provided by each donor, and peripheral blood mononuclear cells were used for TCR beta sequencing. The Qiagen DNeasy Blood Extraction Kit was used to extract genomic DNA from the blood cell samples. General findings and caveats noted by the study authors: Correlated functional status among segregating V segments might be attributable to linkage disequilibrium, but an unknown experimental factor could not be ruled out. Strong co-occurrence of HLA alleles, especially DR and DQ, made assigning TCR associations to individual alleles difficult. According to a later analysis, parvovirus B19, influenza, CMV and Epstein-Barr virus appeared linked to several top co-occurrence clusters. Most CMV-associated TCR beta chains appeared to be HLA-restricted in a later analysis, and the HLA associations seemed to be driven largely by CMV exposure. The cohort was sequenced for TCR beta chains only, and without alpha or paired-chain data the features that could be detected were limited. In a later analysis, HLA-associated TCR beta chains showed more clonal expansion and lower generation probabilities than non-associated chains that were equally common. A further reported finding was that TCR beta sequences accurately predicted the HLA-A and HLA-B alleles for most subjects in the first cohort. Sequencing depth was assumed to be roughly uniform across donors in the presence/absence analyses, though that assumption may not hold. Some IMGT-functional V segments, including TRBV6-2 and TRBV6-3, could not be distinguished by the 87-base-pair reads and were therefore excluded. Because HLA typing was missing for some donors at each locus, association tests included only the typed subset. A group of highly shared sequence variants was considered likely to be a technical artifact of the sequencing pipeline. In vitro tests confirmed that three of the cytomegalovirus-associated TCR beta chains recognize cytomegalovirus antigens. Because counts were too low, fewer than 20 rarely observed V segments, including chromosome 9 orphons, were excluded from the earlier analysis of around 590 of the donors. A later genetic analysis reported fewer N-insertions in productive TCRs among donors in an Asian-associated ancestry cluster than the roughly 650-donor mean. V-gene and J-gene trimming of TCR beta chains was associated with a missense DCLRE1C variant in a later genetic analysis, and the association was replicated in an independent cohort. According to the authors, the approach could potentially be generalized to other disease states and immunological phenotypes. Immune exposure information for the cohort was limited to CMV serostatus. The study listed 150 to 200 TCR beta chains as associated with cytomegalovirus. The classifier was reported to diagnose cytomegalovirus status with high specificity and sensitivity in both the original and validation cohorts. Broadly in line with IMGT annotations, most TCR beta V segments showed up in productive rearrangements about 87% or about 30% of the time in an earlier analysis of roughly 590 of the donors. Across donors, most TCR sequences were observed very rarely, whereas some public TCRs were present in many individuals. According to a later analysis, TCR association rates differed among HLA loci, with DRB1 alleles showing the most associated TCRs and HLA-C alleles showing the fewest. In a later analysis, 15,000 to 20,000 TCR beta sequences were associated with specific HLA alleles at a false discovery rate of 0.05.

The sample was PBMCs. Recombination connected TRBV2 to TRBJ2-6, with TRBD1 perhaps the D gene, on 6 matching bases. The TCR sequence derives from a man in his thirties or forties in good health and CMV-seronegative. The CDR3 amino acid sequence is: CASQGQFTPGANVLTF. The DNA sequence reads TGTGCCAGCCAAGGACAGTTCACCCCTGGGGCCAACGTCCTGACTTTC.